This T cell receptor (beta chain) was identified during a study of blood T cell repertoires in COVID-19. Study at large: Samples taken during acute and convalescent COVID-19 were collected in the United States, Italy and Spain. The cDNA or gDNA used as material had been derived from T cells, B-cell-depleted T cells, or PBMCs.

This clone was seen once. The CDR3 loop spans 11 amino acids. With 0 bases removed from V and 4 bases from J, the gap between germline ends came to 3 bases. Germline CDR1 is DFQATT and CDR2 is SNEGSKA (reference sequence). Methods used by the authors: By means of reference gene primer amplification, nucleated cell counts were estimated. The assay was immunoSEQ multiplex PCR, and TCRdb's table has in-frame clones only and misses some. D and trimming come from the DNA, and the V and J calls and clone size come from that table. The table has tens of thousands of clones, over 85% seen once. This chain links TRBV20-1 with TRBJ2-5, with unresolved D. The sample was peripheral blood. The TCR sequence derives from a man in his sixties with acute or convalescent COVID-19. CDR3 sequence reads: CSARDIETQYF. CDR3 DNA: TGCAGTGCTAGAGATATAGAGACCCAGTACTTC.